Shown below are 17 T cell receptor beta chains from a single sample sequenced in a study of blood T cells in healthy people across ages. It was with a sample-barcoded 5' primer and a J-beta primer mix that a second PCR of roughly 7 to 11 cycles was run. TCRdb itself ran the 5' RACE reads through MiXCR, one entry per CDR3 protein. Here the sample spans hundreds of thousands of distinct CDR3 sequences, 40% to 45% being singletons. The sample consisted of blood. The receptor source for this set is a man aged 80 or over in good health.

The chain employs TRBV9 and TRBJ2-1; 7 nucleotides match TRBD2. The CDR3 totals 14 residues. Germline V lookup: CDR1 SGDLS, CDR2 YYNGEE. The J segment lost 7 bases and the V segment lost 2 bases, leaving 6 bases of the junction unmatched. The CDR3 reads CASSVGTNRNEQFF. The DNA of the CDR3 is TGTGCCAGCAGCGTGGGGACTAATCGAAATGAGCAGTTCTTC.

This sequence joins TRBV7-2 and TRBJ2-2; TRBD2 matches at 8 bases. Trimming at V came to 2 bases and at J to 7 bases, leaving 6 bases not matched to a gene. Germline CDR1 and CDR2: SGHTA and FQGNSA. This CDR3 spans 15 amino acids. The CDR3 sequence is CASSLRSRGGGELFF. In DNA form, the CDR3 reads TGTGCCAGCAGCTTAAGATCACGGGGGGGCGGGGAGCTGTTTTTT.

Remarks on this clonotype: One end of the junction fails to match germline, which may point to a read error. The J gene is TRBJ2-5, the V gene TRBV10-1, with a possible D match to TRBD2 (6 bases). The end of the DNA is better explained by TRBJ2-7, so the J call may be wrong. CDR3 length: 12 residues. Germline V CDR1 and CDR2: WNHNN, SYGVQD (reference sequence). CDR3 sequence: CATSLHGGEQYF. CDR3 in DNA: TGCGCCACCAGTCTCCACGGGGGCGAGCAGTACTTC.

This clonotype was seen only a few times. The chain uses TRBV25-1 and TRBJ2-6; D is unresolved. Germline CDR1 is MGHDK and CDR2 is SYGVNS. This CDR3 has 14 amino acids. V shed 6 bases and J shed 0 bases, with 6 bases lying between them. The CDR3 DNA follows: TGTGCCAGCAGCCATTCCTCTGGGGCCAACGTCCTGACTTTC. Protein sequence: CASSHSSGANVLTF.

The V gene is TRBV12-3 or TRBV12-4, the J gene TRBJ2-6; D remains ambiguous. The CDR3 is made up of 17 amino acids. Trimming took 4 bases from V and 0 from J, leaving 13 bases between them. The CDR3 DNA reads TGTGCCAGCAGTTCTAGGCGAAGCCTCTCTGGGGCCAACGTCCTGACTTTC. Translating gives CASSSRRSLSGANVLTF.

Many counts were recorded for this clonotype. This chain uses TRBV29-1 with TRBJ2-5; TRBD2 agrees at 7 bases. This CDR3 has 12 residues. Germline V gene sequence: CDR1 SQVTM, CDR2 ANQGSEA. After removal of 4 bases from V and 4 bases from J, the junction contained 3 bases not matched to a gene. This CDR3 reads CSVGASGETQYF. The CDR3 nucleotides read TGCAGCGTTGGGGCTAGCGGAGAGACCCAGTACTTC.

The V call is TRBV2, the J call TRBJ2-5; 7 positions match TRBD1. The CDR3 has 13 amino acids. V gave up 4 bases and J gave up 11 bases; unmatched junction bases: 10. Germline V lookup: CDR1 SNHLY, CDR2 FYNNEI. CDR3: CASSAGQDNEQYF. CDR3 DNA sequence: TGTGCCAGCAGTGCCGGACAGGACAATGAGCAGTACTTC. Using reference TRBV2 and TRBJ2-5 for the parts outside the CDR3, the full variable domain is EPEVTQTPSHQVTQMGQEVILRCVPISNHLYFYWYRQILGQKVEFLVSFYNNEISEKSEIFDDQFSVERPDGSNFTLKIRSTKLEDSAMYFCASSAGQDNEQYFGPGTRLLVL.

The genes are TRBV7-3 and TRBJ2-5, with TRBD2 matching over 12 bases. Germline CDR1 SGHTA, CDR2 FQGTGA. Trimming at V came to 3 bases and at J to 11 bases, leaving 13 bases not matched to a gene. This CDR3 is 16 amino acids long. DNA for the CDR3: TGTGCCAGCAGCTTCTTAACGACTAGCGGGAGCGATGAGCAGTACTTC. The encoded protein is CASSFLTTSGSDEQYF.

This clonotype showed up just a few times. This chain uses TRBV20-1 with TRBJ2-1; D is ambiguous. Trimming left V 3 bases short and J 8 bases short, with 14 bases between. This CDR3 is built from 13 residues. CDR1 and CDR2 from the germline V gene are DFQATT and SNEGSKA (reference sequence). CDR3 bases: TGCAGTGCTAGTCTCCCCGGCCCCCATGAGCAGTTCTTC. The encoded protein is CSASLPGPHEQFF.

The chain is built from TRBV6-2 or TRBV6-3 and TRBJ2-5; D remains ambiguous. The J call is in doubt because the DNA end fits TRBJ2-7 better. The CDR3 spans 12 residues. Germline CDR1 is MNHEY and CDR2 is SVGEGT. For the CDR3, the DNA is TGTGCCAGCAGTCACCCCGCGGTCGAGCAGTACTTC. Translated, it gives CASSHPAVEQYF.

This chain uses TRBV11-2 with TRBJ2-5; no reliable D call. The last part of the DNA fits TRBJ2-7 better; the J call may be wrong. This CDR3 contains 15 residues. The germline gives CDR1 SGHAT, CDR2 FQNNGV. This chain's CDR3 is CASSLAPLKWHEQYF. The CDR3, as DNA: TGTGCCAGCAGCTTAGCCCCCCTTAAGTGGCACGAGCAGTACTTC.

The rearrangement uses TRBV2 and TRBJ1-5, with a possible D match to TRBD1 (5 bases). Germline V lookup: CDR1 SNHLY, CDR2 FYNNEI. The CDR3 runs 13 residues. V lost 5 bases and J lost 5, with 10 bases in between. This CDR3 reads CASSSRGDQPQHF. The DNA for the CDR3 is TGTGCCAGCAGTTCCCGGGGGGATCAGCCCCAGCATTTT.

This clonotype has a handful of counts. This rearrangement joins TRBV6-2 or TRBV6-3 to TRBJ2-5; D possibly corresponds to TRBD2 (6 bases). The J call may be mistaken, given a closer DNA end match to TRBJ2-7. CDR3 length equals 15 residues. Per the germline V gene, CDR1 is MNHEY and CDR2 is SVGEGT. The CDR3, as DNA: TGTGCCAGCAGTTACTCGGGGGGATACCGAGCCGAGCAGTACTTC. This encodes CASSYSGGYRAEQYF.

J is TRBJ1-2 and V is TRBV5-5; no clear D. Trimming left V 5 bases short and J 8 bases short, with 13 bases between. This CDR3 is built from 12 residues. Germline lookup yields CDR1 SGHKS and CDR2 YYEKEE (reference sequence). The CDR3 spells CASRADLGGYTF. In DNA form, the CDR3 reads TGTGCCAGCAGGGCAGACCTGGGGGGCTACACCTTC.

This clonotype is medium-sized within its sample. CDR3 in DNA: TGTGCCATTCAGTTTAGGGGCAATCAGCCCCAGCATTTT. Amino acids: CAIQFRGNQPQHF. The genes are TRBV28 and TRBJ1-5; unclear D gene. Germline CDR1 MDHEN, CDR2 SYDVKM. CDR3 length: 13 residues. Trimming removed 10 bases at V and 2 bases at J, with 12 bases between.

Concerning this clonotype: One end of the junction does not line up with germline, which may come from a read error. The rearrangement links TRBV9 to TRBJ2-1; TRBD2 aligns across 10 bases. The CDR3 has 15 amino acids. Germline V CDR1 and CDR2: SGDLS, YYNGEE. Here the CDR3 DNA reads TGTGCCAGCAGCGTCTTAGCGGGGGGCCGGGATGAGCGGTTCTTC. Translated: CASSVLAGGRDERFF.

The rearrangement joins TRBV6-2 or TRBV6-3 to TRBJ1-2; the match to TRBD1 covers 7 bases. Germline lookup yields CDR1 MNHEY and CDR2 SVGEGT. With 6 bases clipped from V and 6 bases from J, the junction kept 7 bases outside the gene matches. This CDR3 is built from 13 residues. CDR3 sequence (DNA): TGTGCCAGCAGAAGAGACGGACAGGATGGCTACACCTTC. It yields the protein CASRRDGQDGYTF.